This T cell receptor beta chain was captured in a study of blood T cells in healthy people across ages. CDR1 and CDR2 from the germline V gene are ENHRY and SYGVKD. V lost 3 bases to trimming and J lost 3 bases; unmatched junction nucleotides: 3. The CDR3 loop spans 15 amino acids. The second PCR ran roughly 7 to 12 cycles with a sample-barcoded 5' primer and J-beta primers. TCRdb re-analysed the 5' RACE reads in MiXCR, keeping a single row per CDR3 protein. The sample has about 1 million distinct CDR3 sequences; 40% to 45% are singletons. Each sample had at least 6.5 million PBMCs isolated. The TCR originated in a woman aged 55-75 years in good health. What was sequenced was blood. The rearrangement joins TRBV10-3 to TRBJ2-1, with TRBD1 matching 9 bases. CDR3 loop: CAISEGTGSYNEQFF. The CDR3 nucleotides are TGTGCCATCAGTGAAGGGACAGGGAGCTACAATGAGCAGTTCTTC.